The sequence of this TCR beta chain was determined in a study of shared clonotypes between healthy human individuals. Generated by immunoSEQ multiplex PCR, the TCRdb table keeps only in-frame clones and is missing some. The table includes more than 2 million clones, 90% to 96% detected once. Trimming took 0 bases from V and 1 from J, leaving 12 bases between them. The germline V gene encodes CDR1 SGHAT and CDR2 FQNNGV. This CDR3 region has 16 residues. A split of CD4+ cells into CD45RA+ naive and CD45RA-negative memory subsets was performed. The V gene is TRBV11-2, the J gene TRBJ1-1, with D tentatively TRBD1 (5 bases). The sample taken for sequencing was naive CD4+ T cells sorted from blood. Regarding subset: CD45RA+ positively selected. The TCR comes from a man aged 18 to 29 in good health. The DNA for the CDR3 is TGTGCCAGCAGCTTAGAGGGAGGGGCCACGAACACTGAAGCTTTCTTT. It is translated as CASSLEGGATNTEAFF.